These T cell receptor beta chains were read from a single sample in a study of blood T cell repertoires in COVID-19. Sequencing was performed with immunoSEQ multiplex PCR; in TCRdb, only in-frame clones are kept and a portion is missing. The sample shows about 100,000 clones, over 60% of them seen only once. Sequenced: peripheral blood. The receptors stem from a man aged 70 or older with acute or convalescent COVID-19. The CDR3 runs from the conserved cysteine through the conserved F or W. Fields, in order: J gene, clone size, V gene, CDR3 protein. The listing skips clone size in some rows; elsewhere it reads once, few, many or a size class.

TRBJ2-7,.,TRBV4-2,CASSQEGTGVLSYEQYF
TRBJ1-1,once,TRBV18,CASSPQEVQGGTEAFF
TRBJ2-7,.,TRBV18,CASSPLLQGGLGEQYF
TRBJ1-5,.,TRBV19,CASSITGDSYQPQHF
TRBJ2-5,.,TRBV3-1/TRBV3-2,CASSQSPGLDSETQYF
TRBJ2-7,.,TRBV7-9,CASTTSGTSGGAYEQYF
TRBJ1-2,.,TRBV5-4,CASSLDWAPDGYTF
TRBJ1-5,.,TRBV19,CASSIEWTGKPTLVQPQHF
TRBJ1-2,.,TRBV7-3,CASSSNGEVGFGGYTF
TRBJ1-2,few,TRBV7-9,CASSLTGIGYTF
TRBJ1-5,few,TRBV18,CASSLQGDQPQHF
TRBJ2-4,.,TRBV6-5,CASRGLAGGGNIQYF
TRBJ2-1,.,TRBV5-4,CASSSPNDEQFF
TRBJ1-5,.,TRBV5-8,CASSTGQGWNQPQHF
TRBJ1-6,.,TRBV10-2,CASRLDRWDSPLHF
TRBJ1-1,.,TRBV7-3,CASSIAAQGGTEAFF
TRBJ1-1,.,TRBV5-6,CASSTRGLLTEAFF
TRBJ2-1,.,TRBV5-1,CASSLVSGGNNEQFF
TRBJ1-1,.,TRBV19,CASSIIGPAEAFF
TRBJ1-3,.,TRBV5-8,CASSLEVSSGNTIYF
TRBJ2-7,once,TRBV19,CASSSRGAGGYEQYF
TRBJ2-7,.,TRBV2,CASSENRGLYEQYF
TRBJ2-3,.,TRBV18,CASSPIGGDTDTQYF
TRBJ2-1,once,TRBV29-1,CSVEETGYEQFF
TRBJ1-2,.,TRBV18,CASSPEENYGYTF
TRBJ2-5,.,TRBV7-8,CASSFMGAETQYF
TRBJ2-3,.,TRBV10-2,CASRTSGGMDTQYF
TRBJ2-4,.,TRBV7-2,CASSLTSTGTQGIQYF
TRBJ1-1,.,TRBV18,CASSPLREGDTEAFF
TRBJ2-7,.,TRBV6-4,CASSAGQGAYEQYF
TRBJ2-2,.,TRBV9,CASSVLGWDRDTGELFF
TRBJ2-2,.,TRBV7-3,CASSLVGGGATGELFF